This T cell receptor (beta chain) was captured in a study of early T cells in non-severe SARS-CoV-2 infection. The CDR3 is made up of 13 amino acids. V gave up 5 bases and J gave up 9 bases, with 14 bases separating them. In germline, CDR1 is SNHLY, CDR2 FYNNEI. This clonotype came up many times. Molecules of cDNA were individually given unique molecular identifiers that were attached to them. One entry per CDR3 protein results from TCRdb running MiXCR on the 5' RACE reads. The sample includes approximately 70,000 distinct CDR3 sequences, 9% to 10% of them seen just once. The chain joins TRBV2 to TRBJ2-1, with a weak D call TRBD1 (8 bases). The sequence came from an adult who was a healthcare worker with PCR-confirmed SARS-CoV-2 infection or an uninfected control (not recorded which). Sequences were derived from whole blood, sampled at baseline. The CDR3 sequence: CASSPTGGAEQFF. In DNA, the CDR3 is TGTGCCAGCAGTCCTACAGGGGGGGCTGAGCAGTTCTTC.